A single T cell receptor (beta chain) is shown here with its context. What it recognizes is unknown. The data stem from a study of OX40 agonist ivuxolimab in advanced cancers. Data came from immunoSEQ multiplex PCR; TCRdb stores just in-frame clones and leaves some out. The table lists approximately 70,000 clones, around 86% of them singletons. Findings and limits, study-wide: Clonal expansion among partial responders at 0.1-3.0 mg/kg ranked near the lowest.

CDR3 length: 15 amino acids. CDR1 SGHRS and CDR2 YFSETQ come from the germline V gene. V lost 1 base, J lost 2 bases, and 12 bases lay in between. The input for sequencing was CD4+ or CD8+ T cells sorted from blood, taken in a trial of the OX40 agonist ivuxolimab. The chain joins TRBV5-1 to TRBJ2-5, with D possibly being TRBD1 (6 bases). This TCR derives from an adult with an advanced solid tumor such as melanoma, head and neck, liver or kidney cancer. The CDR3 loop reads CASSLFGTRQETQYF. CDR3 bases: TGCGCCAGCAGCTTGTTTGGGACACGACAAGAGACCCAGTACTTC. The full variable domain, its missing parts supplied by reference TRBV5-1 and TRBJ2-5, is KAGVTQTPRYLIKTRGQQVTLSCSPISGHRSVSWYQQTPGQGLQFLFEYFSETQRNKGNFPGRFSGRQFSNSRSEMNVSTLELGDSALYLCASSLFGTRQETQYFGPGTRLLVL.